Each of the 18 T cell receptor beta chains below was sequenced from the same sample in a study of spatial heterogeneity in lung cancer. TCRdb recomputed calls from the 5' RACE reads with MiXCR, one row per CDR3 protein. The table has some 41,000 distinct CDR3 sequences, roughly 7.1% seen once. Time point of the sample: sample taken at primary tumor resection. From tumor, nontumor lung or frozen PBMC, whole RNA was taken unsorted for sequencing. The source was PBMCs, collected at surgery. The receptors were gathered from a female donor with early-stage non-small cell lung cancer.

This clonotype was observed many times. The chain is built from TRBV7-9 and TRBJ2-6, with D perhaps given as TRBD1 or TRBD2 (5 bases each). The CDR3 has 18 amino acids. Germline V gene sequence: CDR1 SEHNR, CDR2 FQNEAQ (reference sequence). Trimming took off 8 bases at V and 0 bases at J, with 20 bases between the two ends. In nucleotides, the CDR3 is TGTGCCAGCGGCCTTCGGGCAGGGACCCACTCTGGGGCCAACGTCCTGACTTTC. It translates to CASGLRAGTHSGANVLTF.

The chain carries TRBV11-2 and TRBJ2-7; 8 positions match TRBD1. Trimming removed 6 bases from V and 9 bases from J; junction bases left unmatched: 10. This CDR3 comprises 13 residues. CDR1 is SGHAT and CDR2 is FQNNGV in the germline V gene. CDR3 sequence reads: CASSMQGAEGQYF. The CDR3 bases are TGTGCCAGCAGTATGCAGGGGGCAGAGGGGCAGTACTTC. The variable domain in full, with the rest retrieved from reference TRBV11-2 and TRBJ2-7, is EAGVAQSPRYKIIEKRQSVAFWCNPISGHATLYWYQQILGQGPKLLIQFQNNGVVDDSQLPKDRFSAERLKGVDSTLKIQPAKLEDSAVYLCASSMQGAEGQYFGPGTRLTVT.

This clonotype was detected a few times. The chain recombines TRBV29-1 with TRBJ1-1; tentative D call: TRBD1 (5 bases). Trimming cost V 0 bases and J 1 base, with 15 bases left between them. The CDR3 has 16 amino acids. The germline CDR1 and CDR2 sequences are SQVTM and ANQGSEA. In DNA form, the CDR3 reads TGCAGCGTTGAAGAAGAGTACCGGGGGGAGAACACTGAAGCTTTCTTT. It is translated as CSVEEEYRGENTEAFF.

This clonotype appeared a few times. The rearrangement joins TRBV29-1 to TRBJ1-2; TRBD1 is a possible D gene (5 bases). V dropped 7 bases and J dropped 3 bases, with 9 bases sitting between them. Germline lookup yields CDR1 SQVTM and CDR2 ANQGSEA. The CDR3 is 11 residues long. Here the CDR3 reads CSGGTDYGYTF. In DNA, the CDR3 is TGCAGCGGAGGGACGGACTATGGCTACACCTTC.

The CDR3 loop is CASSLGGTGGRAEAFF. The CDR3 DNA sequence: TGTGCCAGCAGCTTAGGAGGGACAGGGGGCAGGGCTGAAGCTTTCTTT. This chain uses TRBV7-3 with TRBJ1-1; 12 bases are a match to TRBD1. In germline, CDR1 is SGHTA, CDR2 FQGTGA. This CDR3 region has 16 residues. Unmatched junction bases numbered 7, after V lost 2 bases and J lost 6 bases.

The chain couples TRBV6-4 to TRBJ2-1, with 8 bases aligning to TRBD1. The CDR3 covers 15 residues. Trimming at V came to 4 bases and at J to 2 bases, leaving 4 bases not matched to a gene. CDR1 MRHNA and CDR2 SNTAGT come from the germline V gene. CDR3 bases: TGTGCCAGCAGTGCTGCAGGGGGCGCCTACAATGAGCAGTTCTTC. It codes for CASSAAGGAYNEQFF.

This clonotype was counted between two and nine times. This sequence joins TRBV5-4 and TRBJ2-7; TRBD1 agrees at 7 bases. CDR1 is SGHNT and CDR2 is YYREEE in the germline V gene (reference sequence). This CDR3 is 14 amino acids long. The junction had 8 bases not matched to a gene; V was cut back by 3 bases and J by 5 bases. In nucleotides, the CDR3 is TGTGCCAGCAGCTCGACGGACAGGTCTGACGAGCAGTACTTC. It specifies CASSSTDRSDEQYF.

Ten or more counts support this clonotype. This rearrangement joins TRBV2 to TRBJ1-1, with 7 positions matching TRBD1. This CDR3 contains 14 residues. Germline V lookup: CDR1 SNHLY, CDR2 FYNNEI. Trimming at V came to 4 bases and at J to 6 bases, leaving 8 bases not matched to a gene. The CDR3 bases are TGTGCCAGCAGTGGCACCTTGGGGACAGCTGAAGCTTTCTTT. It yields the protein CASSGTLGTAEAFF.

The rearrangement uses TRBV3-1 and TRBJ2-7; D may be TRBD2 (6 bases). Germline V gives CDR1 LGHDT, CDR2 YNNKEL (reference sequence). V lost 5 bases and J 9 bases, leaving 23 bases between the germline ends. The CDR3 contains 15 residues. The CDR3 nucleotides read TGTGCCAGCAGCGGCGGGACTTATCGGTTGGACGGGCAGTACTTC. Amino acid sequence: CASSGGTYRLDGQYF.

This clonotype has at least ten counts. The rearrangement joins TRBV15 to TRBJ2-2, with D maybe TRBD2 (5 bases). CDR1 is LNHNV, CDR2 YYDKDF, per germline (reference sequence). The CDR3 length is 13 residues. V shed 1 base and J shed 11 bases, with 11 bases lying between them. The CDR3 region is CATSRAAVLELFF. The DNA for the CDR3 is TGTGCCACCAGCAGAGCAGCGGTCCTAGAGCTGTTTTTT.

This clonotype was recorded at least ten times. This chain connects TRBV6-5 to TRBJ2-5, with 7 bases matching TRBD2. CDR3 length: 14 residues. The V gene end was trimmed by 2 bases and the J gene end by 5 bases; junction bases not matched to a gene: 5. Germline V gene lookup returns CDR1 MNHEY and CDR2 SVGAGI. CDR3 in DNA: TGTGCCAGCAGTTACGATGGAGCGGGGGAGACCCAGTACTTC. It is translated as CASSYDGAGETQYF.

At least ten counts were recorded for this clonotype. The CDR3 nucleotides read TGTGCCAGCAGCCCCAGCTCGCCTCAAGAGACCCAGTACTTC. Its translation is CASSPSSPQETQYF. This chain uses TRBV11-2 with TRBJ2-5; D gene unclear. CDR1 and CDR2 (germline): SGHAT, FQNNGV. Trimming pared 5 bases from V and 2 bases from J, leaving 12 bases between. The CDR3 has 14 amino acids.

This chain connects TRBV7-2 to TRBJ1-2, with 7 bases lining up with TRBD1. V dropped 5 bases and J dropped 5; count of bases not matched to a gene: 2. The CDR3 extends over 12 amino acids. CDR1 is SGHTA, CDR2 FQGNSA, per germline. CDR3 sequence: CASSTTGYGYTF. Written as DNA, the CDR3 is TGTGCCAGCAGCACGACAGGGTATGGCTACACCTTC.

This clonotype occurred many times. The chain uses TRBV7-3 and TRBJ2-5; TRBD1 matches at 9 bases. J gave up 1 base and V 5 bases, and 2 bases lay outside the gene matches. Germline V gene sequence: CDR1 SGHTA, CDR2 FQGTGA. This CDR3 has 14 amino acids. The CDR3 sequence is CASSTGQGQETQYF. The CDR3 region has the DNA TGTGCCAGCAGCACGGGACAGGGCCAAGAGACCCAGTACTTC.

This clonotype has a count of ten or more. The genes are TRBV14 and TRBJ1-4; weak D call: TRBD1 (5 bases). This CDR3 is 11 amino acids long. Germline V gene data show CDR1 as SGHDN and CDR2 as FVKESK. V was trimmed by 3 bases and J by 10 bases, leaving 6 bases between them. The CDR3 nucleotides are TGTGCCAGCAGCCAGGGGGGAAAACTGTTTTTT. Amino acid sequence: CASSQGGKLFF.

This clonotype showed up just a few times. The rearrangement joins TRBV7-6 to TRBJ2-5; TRBD1 is a possible D gene (6 bases). Per germline, CDR1 SGHVS and CDR2 FNYEAQ. The CDR3 length is 15 residues. V was cut by 5 bases and J by 2 bases, with 15 bases left in between. The CDR3 DNA reads TGTGCCAGCAGCCCTGGACAGAGCAATCAAGAGACCCAGTACTTC. Translation gives CASSPGQSNQETQYF.

This clonotype was seen many times. The chain combines TRBV20-1 with TRBJ1-1; D call uncertain. The length of the CDR3 is 14 residues. Per germline, CDR1 DFQATT and CDR2 SNEGSKA (reference sequence). V was cut by 3 bases and J by 2 bases, with 13 bases left in between. The CDR3 region is CSASRQPVNTEAFF. The CDR3 bases are TGCAGTGCTAGCAGGCAACCCGTTAACACTGAAGCTTTCTTT.

This rearrangement joins TRBV5-1 to TRBJ2-4, with 9 bases aligning to TRBD2. Germline V gene lookup returns CDR1 SGHRS and CDR2 YFSETQ. The CDR3 is 14 amino acids. Trimming removed 5 bases from V and 9 bases from J; junction bases left unmatched: 9. The CDR3 DNA sequence: TGCGCCAGCAGGGTAGCGGGGGCGACGGGCATTCAGTACTTC. Translation gives CASRVAGATGIQYF.